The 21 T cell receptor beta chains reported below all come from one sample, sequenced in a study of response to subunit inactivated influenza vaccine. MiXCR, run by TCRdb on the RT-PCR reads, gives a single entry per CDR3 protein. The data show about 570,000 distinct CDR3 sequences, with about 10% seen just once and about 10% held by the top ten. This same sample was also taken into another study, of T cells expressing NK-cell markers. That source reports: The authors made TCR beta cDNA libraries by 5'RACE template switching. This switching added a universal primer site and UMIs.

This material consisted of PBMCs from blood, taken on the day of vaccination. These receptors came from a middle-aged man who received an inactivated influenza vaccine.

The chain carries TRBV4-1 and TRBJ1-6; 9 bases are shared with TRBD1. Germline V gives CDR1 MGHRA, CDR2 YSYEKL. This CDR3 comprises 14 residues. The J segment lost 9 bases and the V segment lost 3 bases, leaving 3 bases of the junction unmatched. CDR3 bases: TGCGCCAGCAGCCAGGGGGACAGGGCTTCACCCCTCCACTTT. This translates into CASSQGDRASPLHF.

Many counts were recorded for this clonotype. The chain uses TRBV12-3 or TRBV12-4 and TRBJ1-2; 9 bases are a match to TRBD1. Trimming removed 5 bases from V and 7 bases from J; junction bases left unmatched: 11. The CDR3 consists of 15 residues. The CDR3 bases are TGTGCCAGCAGTCTGTGGGACAGGGAAGGGGGTGGCTACACCTTC. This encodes CASSLWDREGGGYTF.

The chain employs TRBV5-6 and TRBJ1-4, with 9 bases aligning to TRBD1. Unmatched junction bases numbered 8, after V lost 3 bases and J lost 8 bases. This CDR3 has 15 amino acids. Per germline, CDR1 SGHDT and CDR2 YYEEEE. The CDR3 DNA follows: TGTGCCAGCAGCTGGGGGACAGGGAGGTACGAAAAACTGTTTTTT. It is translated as CASSWGTGRYEKLFF.

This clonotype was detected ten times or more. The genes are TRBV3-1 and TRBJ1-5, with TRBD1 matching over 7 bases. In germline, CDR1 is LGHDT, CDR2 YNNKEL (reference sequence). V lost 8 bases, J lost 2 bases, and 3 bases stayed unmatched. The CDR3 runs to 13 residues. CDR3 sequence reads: CASAGTGNQPQHF. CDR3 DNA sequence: TGTGCCAGCGCTGGGACAGGCAATCAGCCCCAGCATTTT.

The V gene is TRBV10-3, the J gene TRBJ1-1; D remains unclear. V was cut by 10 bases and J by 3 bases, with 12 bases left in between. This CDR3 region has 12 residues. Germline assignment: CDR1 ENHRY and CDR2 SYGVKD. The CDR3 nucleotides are TGTGCCACCATCGGGGAGGACACTGAAGCTTTCTTT. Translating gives CATIGEDTEAFF.

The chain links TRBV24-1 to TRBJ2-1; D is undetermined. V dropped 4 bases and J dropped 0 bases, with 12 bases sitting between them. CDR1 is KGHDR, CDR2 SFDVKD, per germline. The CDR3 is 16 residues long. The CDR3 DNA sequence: TGTGCCACCAGTGACCCAGGACGCGGCTCCTACAATGAGCAGTTCTTC. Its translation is CATSDPGRGSYNEQFF.

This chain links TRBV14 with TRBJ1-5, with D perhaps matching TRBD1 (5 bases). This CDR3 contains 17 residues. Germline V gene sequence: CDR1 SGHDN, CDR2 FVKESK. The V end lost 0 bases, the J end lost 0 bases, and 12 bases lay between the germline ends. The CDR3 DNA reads TGTGCCAGCAGCCAAGATGCCCTAACAGGTAGCAATCAGCCCCAGCATTTT. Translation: CASSQDALTGSNQPQHF.

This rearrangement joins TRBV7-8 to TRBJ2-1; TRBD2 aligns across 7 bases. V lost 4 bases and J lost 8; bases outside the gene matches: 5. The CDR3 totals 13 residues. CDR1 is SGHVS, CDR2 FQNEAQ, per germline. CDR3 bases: TGTGCCAGCAGCTGGGGGGGACTGGATGAGCAGTTCTTC. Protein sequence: CASSWGGLDEQFF.

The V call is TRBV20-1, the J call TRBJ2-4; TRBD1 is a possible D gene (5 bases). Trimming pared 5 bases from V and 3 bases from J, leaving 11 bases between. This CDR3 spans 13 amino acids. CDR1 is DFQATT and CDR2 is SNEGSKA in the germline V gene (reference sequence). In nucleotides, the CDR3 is TGCAGTGCTGGGCAGGGATTCAAAAACATTCAGTACTTC. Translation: CSAGQGFKNIQYF.

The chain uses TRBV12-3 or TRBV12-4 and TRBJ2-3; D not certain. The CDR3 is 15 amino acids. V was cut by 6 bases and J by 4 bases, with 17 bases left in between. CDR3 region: CASRAFLIGSDTQYF. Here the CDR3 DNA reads TGTGCCAGCAGGGCATTCCTAATTGGCTCAGATACGCAGTATTTT.

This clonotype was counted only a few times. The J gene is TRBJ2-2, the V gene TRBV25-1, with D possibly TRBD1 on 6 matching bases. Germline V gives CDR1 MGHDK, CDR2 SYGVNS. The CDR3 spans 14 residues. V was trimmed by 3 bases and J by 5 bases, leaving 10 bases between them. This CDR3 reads CASSEGQGTGELFF. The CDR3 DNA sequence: TGTGCCAGCAGTGAGGGTCAGGGGACCGGGGAGCTGTTTTTT.

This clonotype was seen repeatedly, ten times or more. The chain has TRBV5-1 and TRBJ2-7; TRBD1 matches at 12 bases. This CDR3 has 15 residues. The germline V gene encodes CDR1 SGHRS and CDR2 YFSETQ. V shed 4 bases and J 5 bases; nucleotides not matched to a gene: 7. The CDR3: CASSPQGQGADEQYF. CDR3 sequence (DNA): TGCGCCAGCAGCCCCCAGGGACAGGGGGCCGACGAGCAGTACTTC.

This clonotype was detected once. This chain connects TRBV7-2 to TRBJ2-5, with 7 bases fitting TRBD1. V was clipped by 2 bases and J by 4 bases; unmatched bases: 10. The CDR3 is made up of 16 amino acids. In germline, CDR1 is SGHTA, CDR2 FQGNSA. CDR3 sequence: CASSLQAGNRGETQYF. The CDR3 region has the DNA TGTGCCAGCAGCTTACAGGCGGGCAACAGGGGAGAGACCCAGTACTTC.

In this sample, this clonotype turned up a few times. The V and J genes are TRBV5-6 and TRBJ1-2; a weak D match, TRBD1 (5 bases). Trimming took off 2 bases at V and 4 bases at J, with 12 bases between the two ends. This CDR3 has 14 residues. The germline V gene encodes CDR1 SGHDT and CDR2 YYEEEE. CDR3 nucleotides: TGTGCCAGCAGCTTTGGCAGGGTTCTCTATGGCTACACCTTC. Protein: CASSFGRVLYGYTF. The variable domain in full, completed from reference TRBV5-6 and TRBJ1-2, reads DAGVTQSPTHLIKTRGQQVTLRCSPKSGHDTVSWYQQALGQGPQFIFQYYEEEERQRGNFPDRFSGHQFPNYSSELNVNALLLGDSALYLCASSFGRVLYGYTFGSGTRLTVV.

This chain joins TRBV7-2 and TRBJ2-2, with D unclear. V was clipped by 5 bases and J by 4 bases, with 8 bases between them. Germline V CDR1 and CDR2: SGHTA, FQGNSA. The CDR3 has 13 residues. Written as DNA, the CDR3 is TGTGCCAGCAGCCCGCACGGCACCGGGGAGCTGTTTTTT. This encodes CASSPHGTGELFF.

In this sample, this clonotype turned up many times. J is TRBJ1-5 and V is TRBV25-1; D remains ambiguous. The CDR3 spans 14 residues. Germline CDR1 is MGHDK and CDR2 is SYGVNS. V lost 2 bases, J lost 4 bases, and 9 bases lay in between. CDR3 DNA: TGTGCCAGCAGTGAAGGAGGATGGAATCAGCCCCAGCATTTT. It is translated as CASSEGGWNQPQHF.

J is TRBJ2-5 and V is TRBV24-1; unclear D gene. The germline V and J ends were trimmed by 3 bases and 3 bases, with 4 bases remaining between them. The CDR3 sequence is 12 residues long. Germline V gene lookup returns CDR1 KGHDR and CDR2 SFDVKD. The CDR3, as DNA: TGTGCCACCAGTGATGAGAAAGAGACCCAGTACTTC. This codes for CATSDEKETQYF.

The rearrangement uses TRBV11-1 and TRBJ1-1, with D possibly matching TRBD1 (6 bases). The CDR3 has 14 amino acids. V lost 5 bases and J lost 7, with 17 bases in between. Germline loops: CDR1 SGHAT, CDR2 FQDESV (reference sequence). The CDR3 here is CASSPRRQALEAFF. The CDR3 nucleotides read TGTGCCAGCAGCCCCCGTCGACAGGCGCTTGAAGCTTTCTTT.

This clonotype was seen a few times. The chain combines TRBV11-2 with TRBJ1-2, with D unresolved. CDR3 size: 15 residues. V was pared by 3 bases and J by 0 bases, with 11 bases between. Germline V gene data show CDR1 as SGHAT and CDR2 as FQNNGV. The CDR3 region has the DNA TGTGCCAGCAGCTTCAGTTCCGACGCTAACTATGGCTACACCTTC. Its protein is CASSFSSDANYGYTF.

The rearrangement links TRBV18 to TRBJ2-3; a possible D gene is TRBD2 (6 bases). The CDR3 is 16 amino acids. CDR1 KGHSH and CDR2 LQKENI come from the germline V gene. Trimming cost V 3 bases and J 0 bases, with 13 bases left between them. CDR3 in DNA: TGTGCCAGCTCACCGATGGGCGGGATGAGCACAGATACGCAGTATTTT. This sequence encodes CASSPMGGMSTDTQYF.

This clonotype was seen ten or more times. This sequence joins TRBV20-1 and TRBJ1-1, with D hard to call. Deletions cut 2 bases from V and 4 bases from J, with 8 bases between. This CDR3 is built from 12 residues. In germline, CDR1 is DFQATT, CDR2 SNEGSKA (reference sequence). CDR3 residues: CSARHGSTEAFF. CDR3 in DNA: TGCAGTGCTAGACACGGGAGCACTGAAGCTTTCTTT.